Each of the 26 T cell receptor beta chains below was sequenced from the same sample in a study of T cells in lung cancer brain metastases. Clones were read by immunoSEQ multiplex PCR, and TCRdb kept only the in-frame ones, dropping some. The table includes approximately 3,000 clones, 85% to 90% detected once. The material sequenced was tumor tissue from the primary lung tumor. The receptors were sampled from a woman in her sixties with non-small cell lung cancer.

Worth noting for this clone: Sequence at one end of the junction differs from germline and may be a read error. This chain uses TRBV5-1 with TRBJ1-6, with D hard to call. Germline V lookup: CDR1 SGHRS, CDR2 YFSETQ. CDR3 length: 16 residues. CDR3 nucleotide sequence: TGCACCAGCAGCGCCGGGTCCTACTCCTATAATTCACCCCTCCACTTT. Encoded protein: CTSSAGSYSYNSPLHF. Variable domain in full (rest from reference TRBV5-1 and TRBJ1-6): KAGVTQTPRYLIKTRGQQVTLSCSPISGHRSVSWYQQTPGQGLQFLFEYFSETQRNKGNFPGRFSGRQFSNSRSEMNVSTLELGDSALYLCTSSAGSYSYNSPLHFGNGTRLTVT.

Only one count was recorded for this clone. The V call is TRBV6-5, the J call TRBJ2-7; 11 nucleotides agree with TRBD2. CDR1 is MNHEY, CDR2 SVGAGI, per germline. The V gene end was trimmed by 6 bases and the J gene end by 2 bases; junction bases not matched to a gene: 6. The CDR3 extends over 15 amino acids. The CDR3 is CASRGSGRATYEQYF. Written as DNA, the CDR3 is TGTGCCAGCAGGGGTAGCGGGAGGGCGACCTACGAGCAGTACTTC.

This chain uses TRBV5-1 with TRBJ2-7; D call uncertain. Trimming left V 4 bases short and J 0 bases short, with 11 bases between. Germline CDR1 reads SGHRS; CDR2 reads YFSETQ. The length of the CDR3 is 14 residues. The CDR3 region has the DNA TGCGCCAGCAGCAGTCAGGAGTTCTCCTACGAGCAGTACTTC. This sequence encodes CASSSQEFSYEQYF.

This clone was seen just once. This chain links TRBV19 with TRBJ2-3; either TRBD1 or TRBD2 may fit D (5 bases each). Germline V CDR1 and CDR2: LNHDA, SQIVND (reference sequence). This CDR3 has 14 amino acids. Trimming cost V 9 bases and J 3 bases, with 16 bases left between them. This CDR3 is CASRDLEGTDTQYF. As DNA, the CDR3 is TGTGCCAGCCGGGACCTAGAAGGTACAGATACGCAGTATTTT.

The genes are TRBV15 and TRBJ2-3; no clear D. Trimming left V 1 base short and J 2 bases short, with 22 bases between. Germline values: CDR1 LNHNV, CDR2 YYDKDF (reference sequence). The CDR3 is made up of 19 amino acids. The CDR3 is CATSRGPPYSPILTDTQYF. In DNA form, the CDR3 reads TGTGCCACCAGCAGAGGACCTCCTTATAGCCCCATCCTCACAGATACGCAGTATTTT.

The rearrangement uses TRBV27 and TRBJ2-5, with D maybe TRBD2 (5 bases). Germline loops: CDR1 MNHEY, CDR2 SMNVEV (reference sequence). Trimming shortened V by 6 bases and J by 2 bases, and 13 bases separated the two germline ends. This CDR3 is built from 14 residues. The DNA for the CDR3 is TGTGCCAGCAGGCGAGCGGATCCTCAAGAGACCCAGTACTTC. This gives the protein CASRRADPQETQYF.

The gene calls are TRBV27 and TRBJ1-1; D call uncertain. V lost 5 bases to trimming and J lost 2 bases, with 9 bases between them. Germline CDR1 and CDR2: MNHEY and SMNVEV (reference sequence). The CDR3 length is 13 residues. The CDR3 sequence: CASSARLNTEAFF. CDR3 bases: TGTGCCAGCAGTGCCCGTCTAAACACTGAAGCTTTCTTT.

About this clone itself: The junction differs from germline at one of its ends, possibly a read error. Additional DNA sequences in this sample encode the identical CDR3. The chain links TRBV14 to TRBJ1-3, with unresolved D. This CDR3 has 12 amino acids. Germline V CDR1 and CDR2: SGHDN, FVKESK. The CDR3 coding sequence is TGTGCCAGTAGCCAAGGTGGAAACACCATATATTTT. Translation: CASSQGGNTIYF.

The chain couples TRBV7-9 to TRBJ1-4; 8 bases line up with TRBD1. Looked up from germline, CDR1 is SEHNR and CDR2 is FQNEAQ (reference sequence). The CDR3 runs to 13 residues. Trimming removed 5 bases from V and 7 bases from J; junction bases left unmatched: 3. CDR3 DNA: TGTGCCAGCAGCCCAGGACAGGGTGAAAAACTGTTTTTT. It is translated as CASSPGQGEKLFF. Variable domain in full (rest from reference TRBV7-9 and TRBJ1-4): DTGVSQNPRHKITKRGQNVTFRCDPISEHNRLYWYRQTLGQGPEFLTYFQNEAQLEKSRLLSDRFSAERPKGSFSTLEIQRTEQGDSAMYLCASSPGQGEKLFFGSGTQLSVL.

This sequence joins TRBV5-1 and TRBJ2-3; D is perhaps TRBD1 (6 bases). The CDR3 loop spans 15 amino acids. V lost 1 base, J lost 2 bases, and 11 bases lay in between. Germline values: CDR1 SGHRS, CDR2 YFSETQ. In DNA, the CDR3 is TGCGCCAGCAGCTTGTTCACAGGGACCACAGATACGCAGTATTTT. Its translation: CASSLFTGTTDTQYF. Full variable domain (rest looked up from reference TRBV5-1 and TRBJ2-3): KAGVTQTPRYLIKTRGQQVTLSCSPISGHRSVSWYQQTPGQGLQFLFEYFSETQRNKGNFPGRFSGRQFSNSRSEMNVSTLELGDSALYLCASSLFTGTTDTQYFGPGTRLTVL.

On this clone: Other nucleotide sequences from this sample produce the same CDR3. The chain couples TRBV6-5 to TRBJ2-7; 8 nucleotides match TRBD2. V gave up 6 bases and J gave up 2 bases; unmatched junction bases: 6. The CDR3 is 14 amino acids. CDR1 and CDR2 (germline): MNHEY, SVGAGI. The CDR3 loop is CASSLAGPTYEQYF. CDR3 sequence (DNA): TGTGCCAGCAGCTTAGCGGGGCCCACCTACGAGCAGTACTTC.

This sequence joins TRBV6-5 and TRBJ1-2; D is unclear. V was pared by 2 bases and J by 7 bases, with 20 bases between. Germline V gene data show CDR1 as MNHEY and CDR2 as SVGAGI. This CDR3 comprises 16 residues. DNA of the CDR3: TGTGCCAGCAGTTACACTCTCATCACGCATCGGCTTGGCTACACCTTC. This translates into CASSYTLITHRLGYTF.

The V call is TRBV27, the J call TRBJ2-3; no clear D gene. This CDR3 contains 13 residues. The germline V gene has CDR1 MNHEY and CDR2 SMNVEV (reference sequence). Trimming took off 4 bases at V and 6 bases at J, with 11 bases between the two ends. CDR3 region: CASSSRPVDTQYF. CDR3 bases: TGTGCCAGCAGTTCCCGACCTGTGGATACGCAGTATTTT.

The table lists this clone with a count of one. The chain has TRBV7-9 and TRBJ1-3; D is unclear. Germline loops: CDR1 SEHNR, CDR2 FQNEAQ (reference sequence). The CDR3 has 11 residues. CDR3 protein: CADSSGNTIYF. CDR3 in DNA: TGTGCGGACTCGTCTGGAAACACCATATATTTT.

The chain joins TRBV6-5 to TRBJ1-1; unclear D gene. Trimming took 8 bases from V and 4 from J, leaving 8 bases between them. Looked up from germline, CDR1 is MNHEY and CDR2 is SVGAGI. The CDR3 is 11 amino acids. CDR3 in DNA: TGTGCCAGCGGGTTGTCCACTGAAGCTTTCTTT. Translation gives CASGLSTEAFF.

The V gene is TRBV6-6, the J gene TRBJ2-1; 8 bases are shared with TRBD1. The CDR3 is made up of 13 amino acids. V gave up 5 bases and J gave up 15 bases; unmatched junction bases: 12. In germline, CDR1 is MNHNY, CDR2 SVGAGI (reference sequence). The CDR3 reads CASSHLQGDVPFF. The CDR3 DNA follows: TGTGCCAGCAGTCACCTACAGGGGGATGTACCGTTCTTC.

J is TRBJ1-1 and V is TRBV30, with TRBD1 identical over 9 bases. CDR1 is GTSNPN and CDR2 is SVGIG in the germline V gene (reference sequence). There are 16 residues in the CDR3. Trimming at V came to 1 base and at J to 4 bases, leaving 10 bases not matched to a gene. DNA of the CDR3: TGTGCCTGGAGTGAACAGGGGGCCCCCGGCGGCACTGAAGCTTTCTTT. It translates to CAWSEQGAPGGTEAFF.

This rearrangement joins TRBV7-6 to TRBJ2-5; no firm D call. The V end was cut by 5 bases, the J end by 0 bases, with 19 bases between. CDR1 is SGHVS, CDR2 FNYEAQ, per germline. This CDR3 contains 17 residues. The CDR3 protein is CASSQQATVRYQETQYF. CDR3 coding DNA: TGTGCCAGCAGCCAGCAGGCTACAGTCCGGTACCAAGAGACCCAGTACTTC.

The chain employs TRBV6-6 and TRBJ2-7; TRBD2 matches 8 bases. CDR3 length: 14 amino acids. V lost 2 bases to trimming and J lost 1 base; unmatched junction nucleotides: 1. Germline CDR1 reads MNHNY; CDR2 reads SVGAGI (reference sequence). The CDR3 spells CASSYVAGSYEQYF. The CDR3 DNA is TGTGCCAGCAGTTACGTAGCGGGGTCCTACGAGCAGTACTTC.

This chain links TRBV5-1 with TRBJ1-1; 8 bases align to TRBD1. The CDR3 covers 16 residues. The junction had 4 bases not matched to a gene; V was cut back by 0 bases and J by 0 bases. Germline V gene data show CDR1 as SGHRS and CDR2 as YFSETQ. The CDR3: CASSLGLGQVNTEAFF. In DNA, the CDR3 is TGCGCCAGCAGCTTGGGCCTGGGACAGGTGAACACTGAAGCTTTCTTT.

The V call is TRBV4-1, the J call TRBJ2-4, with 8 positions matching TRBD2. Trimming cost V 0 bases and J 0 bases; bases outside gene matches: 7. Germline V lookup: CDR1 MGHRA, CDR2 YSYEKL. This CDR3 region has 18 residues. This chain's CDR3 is CASSQERGGALAKNIQYF. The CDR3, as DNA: TGCGCCAGCAGCCAAGAACGGGGGGGGGCTCTAGCCAAAAACATTCAGTACTTC.

As DNA, the CDR3 is TGTGCCAGCAGCTTGTCACGCGACAGGGGGAAGCAGTACTTC. Protein sequence: CASSLSRDRGKQYF. The genes are TRBV7-2 and TRBJ2-7; 9 bases fit TRBD1. This CDR3 has 14 residues. Looked up from germline, CDR1 is SGHTA and CDR2 is FQGNSA. After removal of 3 bases from V and 8 bases from J, the junction contained 8 bases not matched to a gene.

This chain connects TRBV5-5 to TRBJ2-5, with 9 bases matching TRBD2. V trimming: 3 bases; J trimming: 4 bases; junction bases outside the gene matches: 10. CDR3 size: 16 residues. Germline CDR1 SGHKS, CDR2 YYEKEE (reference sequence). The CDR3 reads CASSWGGRAVGETQYF. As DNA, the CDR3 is TGTGCCAGCAGCTGGGGCGGGAGGGCCGTAGGAGAGACCCAGTACTTC.

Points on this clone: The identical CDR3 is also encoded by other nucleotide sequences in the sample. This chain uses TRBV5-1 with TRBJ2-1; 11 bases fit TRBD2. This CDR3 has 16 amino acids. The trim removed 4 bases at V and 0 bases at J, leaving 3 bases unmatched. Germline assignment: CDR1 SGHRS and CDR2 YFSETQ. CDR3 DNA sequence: TGCGCCAGCAGCCCTACTAGCGGGAGCTCCTACAATGAGCAGTTCTTC. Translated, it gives CASSPTSGSSYNEQFF.

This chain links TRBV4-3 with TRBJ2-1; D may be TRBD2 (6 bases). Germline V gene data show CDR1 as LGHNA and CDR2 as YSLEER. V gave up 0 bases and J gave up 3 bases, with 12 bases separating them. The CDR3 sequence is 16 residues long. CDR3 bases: TGCGCCAGCAGCCAAGATCGGTGGAGGGTCTACAATGAGCAGTTCTTC. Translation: CASSQDRWRVYNEQFF.

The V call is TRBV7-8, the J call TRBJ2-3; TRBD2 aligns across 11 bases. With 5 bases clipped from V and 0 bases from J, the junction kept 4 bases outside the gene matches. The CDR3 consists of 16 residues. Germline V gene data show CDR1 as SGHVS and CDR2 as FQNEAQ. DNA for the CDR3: TGTGCCAGCAGCGTTATAGCGGGAGGGAGCACAGATACGCAGTATTTT. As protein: CASSVIAGGSTDTQYF.